The 10 T cell receptor beta chains given below trace back to one sample, sequenced in a study of CD8 T cells in ankylosing spondylitis. Findings and limits, study-wide: In ankylosing spondylitis blood, a motif of eight highly homologous TCR beta variants appeared characteristic.

These receptors are not linked to any known antigen. TCRdb re-called the 5' RACE reads through MiXCR, storing one row per CDR3 protein. The sample includes more than 650,000 distinct CDR3 sequences, about 10% of them seen just once. The sequencing input was blood, either unsorted or a sorted T cell fraction (not recorded which). The receptors come from a male donor with ankylosing spondylitis.

Many counts were recorded for this clonotype. The rearrangement joins TRBV12-3 or TRBV12-4 to TRBJ2-7; D unclear. The CDR3 is 12 residues long. With 5 bases removed from V and 3 bases from J, the gap between germline ends came to 8 bases. CDR3 residues: CASSLHLYEQYF. CDR3 sequence (DNA): TGTGCCAGCAGTCTACATCTCTACGAGCAGTACTTC.

This clonotype was detected ten times or more. The chain couples TRBV20-1 to TRBJ1-1; 7 positions match TRBD1. Germline CDR1 DFQATT, CDR2 SNEGSKA (reference sequence). CDR3 length: 11 amino acids. V was clipped by 5 bases and J by 5 bases; unmatched bases: 2. DNA of the CDR3: TGCAGTGCTCACAGGGGAACTGAAGCTTTCTTT. This encodes CSAHRGTEAFF.

This clonotype was seen only a few times. The rearrangement links TRBV6-1 to TRBJ2-3; 8 bases map to TRBD1. CDR1 MNHNS and CDR2 SASEGT come from the germline V gene. This CDR3 has 14 residues. J was trimmed by 4 bases and V by 4 bases; bases with no gene match: 4. The CDR3: CASSGDRPADTQYF. CDR3 DNA: TGTGCCAGCAGTGGGGACAGGCCCGCAGATACGCAGTATTTT.

This clonotype came up a few times. The chain employs TRBV20-1 and TRBJ2-5, with a tentative D call TRBD1 (8 bases). The CDR3 contains 15 residues. Germline V gives CDR1 DFQATT, CDR2 SNEGSKA (reference sequence). V dropped 3 bases and J dropped 4 bases, with 18 bases sitting between them. In nucleotides, the CDR3 is TGCAGTGCTAGTTTTTTGGACAGGGAGGGAGAGACCCAGTACTTC. Encoded protein: CSASFLDREGETQYF.

This CDR3 reads CASSSTLPRTDTQYF. As DNA, the CDR3 is TGCGCCAGCAGCTCAACGTTGCCCAGGACAGATACGCAGTATTTT. The chain is built from TRBV5-1 and TRBJ2-3; D is unclear. CDR3 length: 15 amino acids. The V end was cut by 3 bases, the J end by 3 bases, with 14 bases between. Germline-derived CDR1 and CDR2 are SGHRS and YFSETQ.

V is TRBV25-1 and J is TRBJ1-1; a possible D gene is TRBD1 (6 bases). Germline loops: CDR1 MGHDK, CDR2 SYGVNS. Between the trimmed V and J ends, which lost 8 bases and 0 bases, there was a span of 10 bases. The CDR3 has 13 residues. The CDR3 is CASLDSLNTEAFF. The CDR3 DNA sequence: TGTGCCAGCCTGGACAGCTTGAACACTGAAGCTTTCTTT.

This clonotype was detected a few times. The chain combines TRBV18 with TRBJ1-2; the match to TRBD1 covers 10 bases. V dropped 2 bases and J dropped 6; count of bases not matched to a gene: 3. This CDR3 region has 14 residues. Germline CDR1 and CDR2: KGHSH and LQKENI. CDR3 residues: CASSPTGTGDGYTF. In nucleotides, the CDR3 is TGTGCCAGCTCACCAACCGGGACAGGGGATGGCTACACCTTC. Variable domain in full (rest from reference TRBV18 and TRBJ1-2): NAGVMQNPRHLVRRRGQEARLRCSPMKGHSHVYWYRQLPEEGLKFMVYLQKENIIDESGMPKERFSAEFPKEGPSILRIQQVVRGDSAAYFCASSPTGTGDGYTFGSGTRLTVV.

This clonotype was recorded many times. In DNA, the CDR3 is TGTGCCAGCAGCGTACAGACTAGCGGACCCTACGAGCAGTACTTC. Translating it yields CASSVQTSGPYEQYF. The rearrangement links TRBV7-2 to TRBJ2-7; 9 bases map to TRBD2. The CDR3 covers 15 residues. With V trimmed by 5 bases and J by 2 bases, 7 bases remained unmatched. Germline V CDR1 and CDR2: SGHTA, FQGNSA.

The gene calls are TRBV10-1 and TRBJ2-3, with D maybe TRBD2 (5 bases). There are 13 residues in the CDR3. Germline V gene sequence: CDR1 WNHNN, CDR2 SYGVQD (reference sequence). The V end was cut by 8 bases, the J end by 1 base, with 10 bases between. The CDR3 reads CASRDSGTDTQYF. The CDR3 DNA sequence: TGCGCCAGCCGGGATAGCGGCACAGATACGCAGTATTTT.

V usage is TRBV11-1 and J usage is TRBJ2-3, with a weak D call TRBD1 (6 bases). V was trimmed by 5 bases and J by 1 base, leaving 22 bases between them. Germline V CDR1 and CDR2: SGHAT, FQDESV (reference sequence). This CDR3 spans 18 amino acids. The CDR3 nucleotides read TGTGCCAGCAGCCTCTTAAGGGGGATGGATCGGCGCACAGATACGCAGTATTTT. Translation gives CASSLLRGMDRRTDTQYF. The full variable domain, in which reference TRBV11-1 and TRBJ2-3 provide the parts outside the CDR3, is EAEVAQSPRYKITEKSQAVAFWCDPISGHATLYWYRQILGQGPELLVQFQDESVVDDSQLPKDRFSAERLKGVDSTLKIQPAELGDSAMYLCASSLLRGMDRRTDTQYFGPGTRLTVL.